This T cell receptor (beta chain) originates from a study of technical replicates of blood from several donors. Germline V gene lookup returns CDR1 GTSNPN and CDR2 SVGIG (reference sequence). This CDR3 comprises 14 residues. Trimming cost V 2 bases and J 6 bases, with 14 bases left between them. Profiled with immunoSEQ multiplex PCR; TCRdb holds only in-frame clones, not every one. The table records just under 100,000 clones, 95% of them present only once. The clonotype originates from a human donor in good health. The sequenced material came from T cells isolated from PBMCs. The chain has TRBV30 and TRBJ1-5; D remains unclear. The CDR3 nucleotides read TGTGCCTGGAGTATCGGACCGCTAGCTCAGCCCCAGCATTTT. Translation: CAWSIGPLAQPQHF.